The rows below give T cell receptor beta chains drawn from one sample of a study of T cell repertoires in cytomegalovirus infection. TCRdb ran MiXCR on the reads and lists one entry per CDR3 protein. In the table there are approximately 30,000 distinct CDR3 sequences, 15% to 20% of which are singletons. These receptors have no known antigen. Specimen: CD8+ T cells from cultured PBMCs, collected from culture after CMV antigen stimulation. Receptors were obtained from a human donor in good health (CMV status not recorded). Some clones in this sample may be carry-over from other donors' samples. The CDR3 runs from the conserved cysteine through the conserved F or W. A clone size is listed for some rows: how often the clone was seen (once, few, many), or a class if it is expanded.

abundance,v_gene,j_gene,CDR3aa
-,TRBV12-3/TRBV12-4,TRBJ2-7,CASTRASRWYEQYF
few,TRBV6-2/TRBV6-3,TRBJ2-1,CASSPLNPGLAVYNEQFF
many,TRBV6-1,TRBJ2-5,CASSEPLAGGQETQYF
-,TRBV7-2,TRBJ1-1,CASSLIENTKAFF
few,TRBV7-8,TRBJ2-7,CASSLRQYEQYF
few,TRBV11-2,TRBJ1-1,CASSLDPSLNTEAFF
many,TRBV7-9,TRBJ1-2,CASSLGGYTF
few,TRBV6-1,TRBJ1-1,CASDEGMNTEAFF
many,TRBV29-1,TRBJ2-4,CSVVGPVPNIQYF
-,TRBV12-3/TRBV12-4,TRBJ2-7,CASSWEGQGAHEQYF
-,TRBV25-1,TRBJ1-4,CASSNRDVDEKLFF
few,TRBV7-6,TRBJ2-5,CASSSLYQETQYF
few,TRBV7-2,TRBJ2-4,CASSSSRDRGLAKNIQYF
-,TRBV24-1,TRBJ2-3,CATSVYSTDTQYF
-,TRBV7-6,TRBJ1-1,CASSLGTLGGDTEAFF
many,TRBV28,TRBJ2-1,CASTNIPRNEQFF
-,TRBV6-1,TRBJ2-1,CASSAGTSGRGSYNEQFF
-,TRBV12-5,TRBJ2-3,CASARWGTDTQYF
few,TRBV20-1,TRBJ2-7,CSALTGDAGRGAYEQYF
medium-sized,TRBV15,TRBJ2-5,CATSRYGGEAQYF
medium-sized,TRBV6-1,TRBJ2-5,CASSPRLAQETQYF
few,TRBV2,TRBJ1-3,CARGRREASGNTIYF
many,TRBV9,TRBJ2-7,CASSVDGLEEQYF
-,TRBV7-2,TRBJ2-7,CASSLSGGTGDEQYF